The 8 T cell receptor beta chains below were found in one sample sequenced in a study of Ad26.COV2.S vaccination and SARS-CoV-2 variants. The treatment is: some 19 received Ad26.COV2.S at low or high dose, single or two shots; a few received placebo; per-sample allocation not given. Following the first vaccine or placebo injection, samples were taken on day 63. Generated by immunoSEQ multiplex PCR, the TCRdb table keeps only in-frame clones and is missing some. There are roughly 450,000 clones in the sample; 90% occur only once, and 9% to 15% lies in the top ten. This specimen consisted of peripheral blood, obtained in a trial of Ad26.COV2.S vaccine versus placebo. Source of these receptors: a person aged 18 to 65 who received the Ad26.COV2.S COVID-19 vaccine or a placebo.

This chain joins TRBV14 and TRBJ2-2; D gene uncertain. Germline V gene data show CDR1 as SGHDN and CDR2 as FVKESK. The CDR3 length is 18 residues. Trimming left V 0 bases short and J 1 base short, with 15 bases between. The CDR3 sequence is CASSQDKVTSWNTGELFF. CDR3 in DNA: TGTGCCAGCAGCCAAGACAAGGTTACGTCCTGGAACACCGGGGAGCTGTTTTTT.

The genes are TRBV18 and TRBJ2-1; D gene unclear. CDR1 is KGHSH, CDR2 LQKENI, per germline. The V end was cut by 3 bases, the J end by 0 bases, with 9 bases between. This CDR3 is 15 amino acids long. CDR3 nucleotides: TGTGCCAGCTCACCGGCCCTAGGCTCCTACAATGAGCAGTTCTTC. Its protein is CASSPALGSYNEQFF.

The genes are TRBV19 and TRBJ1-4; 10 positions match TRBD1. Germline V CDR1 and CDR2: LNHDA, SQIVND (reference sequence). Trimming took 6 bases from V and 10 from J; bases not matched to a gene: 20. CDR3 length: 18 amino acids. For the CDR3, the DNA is TGTGCCAGTAGCAACTTTTTCGGGACAGGGGAAGGATCTGGAAAACTGTTTTTT. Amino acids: CASSNFFGTGEGSGKLFF.

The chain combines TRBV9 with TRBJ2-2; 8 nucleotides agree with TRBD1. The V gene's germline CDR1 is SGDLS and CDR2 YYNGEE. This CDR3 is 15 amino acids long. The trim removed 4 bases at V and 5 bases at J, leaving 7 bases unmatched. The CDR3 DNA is TGTGCCAGCAGCCACGGACAGGGTAAAACCGGGGAGCTGTTTTTT. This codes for CASSHGQGKTGELFF.

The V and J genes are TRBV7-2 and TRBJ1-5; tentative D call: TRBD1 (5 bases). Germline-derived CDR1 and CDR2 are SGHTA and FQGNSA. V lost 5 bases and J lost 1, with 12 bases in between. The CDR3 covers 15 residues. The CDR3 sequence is CASSALRGSNQPQHF. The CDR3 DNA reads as TGTGCCAGCAGCGCCTTGAGGGGAAGCAATCAGCCCCAGCATTTT.

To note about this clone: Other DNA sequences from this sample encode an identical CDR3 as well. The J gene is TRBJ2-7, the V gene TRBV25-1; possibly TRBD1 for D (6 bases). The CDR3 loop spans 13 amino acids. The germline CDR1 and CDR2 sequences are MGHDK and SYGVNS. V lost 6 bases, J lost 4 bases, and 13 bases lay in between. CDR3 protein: CASSVTGAYEQYF. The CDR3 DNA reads TGTGCCAGCAGCGTGACAGGCGCTTACGAGCAGTACTTC.

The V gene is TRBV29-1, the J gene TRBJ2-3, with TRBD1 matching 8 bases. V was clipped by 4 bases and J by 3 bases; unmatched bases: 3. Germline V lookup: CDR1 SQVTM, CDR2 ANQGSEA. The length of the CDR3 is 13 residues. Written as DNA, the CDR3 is TGCAGCGTTGGACAGGGGATTACAGATACGCAGTATTTT. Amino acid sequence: CSVGQGITDTQYF.

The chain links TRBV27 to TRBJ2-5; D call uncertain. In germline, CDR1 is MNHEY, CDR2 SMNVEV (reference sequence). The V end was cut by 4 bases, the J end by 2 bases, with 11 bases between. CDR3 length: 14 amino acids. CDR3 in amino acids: CASSSHLRQETQYF. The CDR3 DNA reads TGTGCCAGCAGTTCACACCTGCGTCAAGAGACCCAGTACTTC.